The 10 T cell receptor beta chains reported below all come from one sample, sequenced in a study of T cells in Graves' hyperthyroidism and ophthalmopathy. The TCR beta CDR3 regions underwent amplification using RNA transcripts as the source. The HTBI set primed first-round TCR CDR3 RT-PCR. MiXCR, applied by TCRdb to the multiplex PCR reads, yields one record per CDR3 protein. The data show roughly 530,000 distinct CDR3 sequences, with roughly 17% seen just once and approximately 15% held by the top ten. Sequenced material: blood. The receptors come from a woman younger than 35 with Graves' ophthalmopathy.

This clonotype was seen repeatedly, ten times or more. DNA for the CDR3: TGTGCCAGCTCACCAAGGTATAGGGGCTACAATGAGCAGTTCTTC. This gives the protein CASSPRYRGYNEQFF. This sequence joins TRBV18 and TRBJ2-1; D may be TRBD1 (5 bases). CDR1 and CDR2 from the germline V gene are KGHSH and LQKENI. The CDR3 is 15 residues long. Trimming took 2 bases from V and 3 from J, leaving 11 bases between them.

In this sample, this clonotype turned up a few times. J is TRBJ2-6 and V is TRBV28, with D possibly matching TRBD2 (6 bases). Germline loops: CDR1 MDHEN, CDR2 SYDVKM. CDR3 size: 18 residues. Trimming left V 6 bases short and J 3 bases short, with 21 bases between. CDR3 residues: CASSPTGIGRHGANVLTF. DNA of the CDR3: TGTGCCAGCAGCCCCACGGGTATCGGGAGACATGGGGCCAACGTCCTGACTTTC.

This clonotype was observed at least ten times. This chain joins TRBV12-3 or TRBV12-4 and TRBJ2-1, with D possibly called TRBD1 or TRBD2 (7 bases each). Trimming removed 10 bases from V and 4 bases from J, with 20 bases in between. This CDR3 region has 15 residues. The CDR3 region is CATSWGGQRYNEQFF. The DNA for the CDR3 is TGTGCCACCTCATGGGGGGGACAGAGATACAATGAGCAGTTCTTC.

This clonotype was seen ten or more times. The rearrangement links TRBV6-2 or TRBV6-3 to TRBJ2-7; D uncertain. The CDR3 covers 13 residues. Deletions cut 6 bases from V and 2 bases from J, with 11 bases between. The germline V gene encodes CDR1 MNHEY and CDR2 SVGEGT. CDR3 in DNA: TGTGCCAGCAGCCAGCCCAGCCCCTACGAGCAGTACTTC. It is translated as CASSQPSPYEQYF.

The chain carries TRBV7-2 and TRBJ2-1, with a possible D match to TRBD2 (6 bases). From germline, CDR1 is SGHTA and CDR2 FQGNSA. The CDR3 is 15 residues long. V was shortened by 3 bases and J by 9 bases, with 18 bases between the two germline ends. This CDR3 is CASSLVADPSAEQFF. In nucleotides, the CDR3 is TGTGCCAGCAGCTTGGTAGCCGACCCTAGCGCTGAGCAGTTCTTC.

In this sample, this clonotype turned up a few times. The chain carries TRBV11-2 and TRBJ2-1; D possibly corresponds to TRBD2 (6 bases). This CDR3 is built from 13 residues. The germline V gene encodes CDR1 SGHAT and CDR2 FQNNGV. V was cut by 1 base and J by 12 bases, with 13 bases left in between. The chain's CDR3 is CASSLGLSRGQFF. The CDR3 nucleotides read TGTGCCAGCAGCTTAGGTCTTTCGCGGGGGCAGTTCTTC.

This clonotype was observed a handful of times. The rearrangement uses TRBV7-9 and TRBJ2-2, with 7 bases lining up with TRBD1. Germline V gene lookup returns CDR1 SEHNR and CDR2 FQNEAQ (reference sequence). The CDR3 sequence is 15 residues long. Trimming at V came to 2 bases and at J to 8 bases, leaving 8 bases not matched to a gene. The CDR3 is CASSLPGGPGGELFF. CDR3 nucleotide sequence: TGTGCCAGCAGCTTACCAGGGGGACCTGGGGGGGAGCTGTTTTTT.

About this clonotype: Just one base apart from a much larger clone, this may be a read error. The V and J genes are TRBV7-8 and TRBJ1-2; a possible D gene is TRBD1 (5 bases). This CDR3 comprises 16 residues. Looked up from germline, CDR1 is SGHVS and CDR2 is FQNEAQ. Trimming cost V 2 bases and J 0 bases, with 13 bases left between them. The CDR3 region is CASSLSGASANYGYTF. The DNA of the CDR3 is TGTGCCAGCAGCTTAAGTGGGGCGTCAGCTAACTATGGCTACACCTTC.

In its sample, this clonotype was seen a few times. The chain links TRBV30 to TRBJ2-1, with D hard to call. Germline CDR1 is GTSNPN and CDR2 is SVGIG (reference sequence). V lost 2 bases, J lost 3 bases, and 5 bases lay in between. This CDR3 spans 12 amino acids. CDR3 region: CAWSFGYNEQFF. In DNA, the CDR3 is TGTGCCTGGAGTTTTGGCTACAATGAGCAGTTCTTC.

This clonotype was seen at least ten times. This rearrangement joins TRBV7-3 to TRBJ2-1, with TRBD1 matching over 7 bases. The CDR3 contains 17 residues. CDR1 is SGHTA and CDR2 is FQGTGA in the germline V gene. V dropped 5 bases and J dropped 3; count of bases not matched to a gene: 13. Here the CDR3 reads CASSPIINTGVYNEQFF. The CDR3 DNA follows: TGTGCCAGCAGCCCAATAATTAACACAGGGGTCTACAATGAGCAGTTCTTC.